Below, 28 T cell receptor beta chains from the same sample are listed, as sequenced in a study of T cells expressing NK-cell markers. TCRdb re-called the 5' RACE reads and catalogs CDR3 proteins one per entry, DNA excluded. With about 390,000 distinct CDR3 sequences in the sample, the ten largest clones hold about 11%. Sequenced: blood T cells: a sorted CD56 or NKG2C T cell subset, CD4+ or CD8+ T cells, or bulk PBMC T cells (not recorded which). These receptors originate from a woman in her forties or fifties in good health.

V gene TRBV4-1 combines with J gene TRBJ2-7; TCRdb outputs TRBD1, but without DNA this stays unchecked. Germline CDR1 and CDR2: MGHRA and YSYEKL. The CDR3 totals 14 residues. Here the CDR3 reads CASSQYQGADEQYF.

This chain links TRBV12-3 or TRBV12-4 with TRBJ1-3. The length of the CDR3 is 14 residues. CDR3 residues: CASRNQGSGNTIYF.

This chain links TRBV10-3 with TRBJ1-2. The CDR3 is made up of 13 amino acids. The germline V gene has CDR1 ENHRY and CDR2 SYGVKD. The CDR3 spells CAISNLDGYGYTF.

The genes are TRBV28 and TRBJ1-1; TCRdb gives TRBD1 as the D gene, but with no DNA this cannot be confirmed. In germline, CDR1 is MDHEN, CDR2 SYDVKM. The CDR3 extends over 18 amino acids. This CDR3 is CASSNLPPGPKRGTEAFF.

The rearrangement joins TRBV5-6 to TRBJ2-1; TCRdb indicates TRBD1, and absent DNA this call remains unverified. The CDR3 length is 17 residues. The germline CDR1 and CDR2 sequences are SGHDT and YYEEEE. The CDR3: CASSLAKSVGTGNEQFF. Supplemented by reference TRBV5-6 and TRBJ2-1, the full variable domain reads DAGVTQSPTHLIKTRGQQVTLRCSPKSGHDTVSWYQQALGQGPQFIFQYYEEEERQRGNFPDRFSGHQFPNYSSELNVNALLLGDSALYLCASSLAKSVGTGNEQFFGPGTRLTVL.

The gene calls are TRBV25-1 and TRBJ2-7; lacking DNA, the TRBD1 call made by TCRdb goes unchecked. The CDR3 totals 13 residues. Germline V gene data show CDR1 as MGHDK and CDR2 as SYGVNS. CDR3: CASSEMQGDEQYF.

V usage is TRBV10-1 and J usage is TRBJ2-3; the TRBD2 assignment by TCRdb is unverifiable without DNA. The CDR3 has 17 residues. The V gene's germline CDR1 is WNHNN and CDR2 SYGVQD (reference sequence). The CDR3 protein is CASSDPGLAGAPDTQYF.

The chain couples TRBV20-1 to TRBJ2-1; TCRdb returns TRBD1, unconfirmable since there is no DNA. The CDR3 sequence is 15 residues long. CDR1 is DFQATT and CDR2 is SNEGSKA in the germline V gene (reference sequence). The CDR3 sequence: CSAPLPGQADNEQFF.

The V call is TRBV20-1, the J call TRBJ2-4. The CDR3 is made up of 13 amino acids. CDR1 DFQATT and CDR2 SNEGSKA come from the germline V gene (reference sequence). This CDR3 is CSATLLTKNIQYF.

This chain joins TRBV12-3 or TRBV12-4 and TRBJ2-5; TCRdb reports TRBD2, a call that lacks DNA to check it against. There are 15 residues in the CDR3. The CDR3 loop reads CASSPPAGGKETQYF.

V usage is TRBV7-9 and J usage is TRBJ2-7; the TRBD1 assignment by TCRdb is unverifiable without DNA. From germline, CDR1 is SEHNR and CDR2 FQNEAQ (reference sequence). CDR3 length: 15 amino acids. CDR3 amino acids: CASSLAGTAPYEQYF.

The chain carries TRBV7-6 and TRBJ2-7. This CDR3 is 13 amino acids long. Germline V CDR1 and CDR2: SGHVS, FNYEAQ. This CDR3 reads CASSLLSRGEQYF. The full variable domain, completed using reference TRBV7-6 and TRBJ2-7, is GAGVSQSPRYKVTKRGQDVALRCDPISGHVSLYWYRQALGQGPEFLTYFNYEAQQDKSGLPNDRFSAERPEGSISTLTIQRTEQRDSAMYRCASSLLSRGEQYFGPGTRLTVT.

The chain uses TRBV10-3 and TRBJ1-4; the D call of TRBD1 rests on TCRdb alone, since no DNA is present to check it. The CDR3 runs 16 residues. CDR1 and CDR2 from the germline V gene are ENHRY and SYGVKD. CDR3 region: CAISQDAGTGSEKLFF.

The chain employs TRBV30 and TRBJ2-2; the D gene TCRdb calls, TRBD2, cannot be checked with no DNA. The CDR3 contains 15 residues. Per germline, CDR1 GTSNPN and CDR2 SVGIG (reference sequence). The CDR3 loop reads CALRLAGLVTGELFF.

The V and J genes are TRBV3-1 and TRBJ2-1; the D call of TRBD2 rests on TCRdb alone, since no DNA is present to check it. The CDR3 consists of 16 residues. The germline CDR1 and CDR2 sequences are LGHDT and YNNKEL (reference sequence). This CDR3 is CASSQVGLAAYNEQFF.

The V and J genes are TRBV6-1 and TRBJ1-5. Germline assignment: CDR1 MNHNS and CDR2 SASEGT. This CDR3 region has 15 residues. CDR3: CASSELGRSNQPQHF.

The genes are TRBV6-5 and TRBJ2-1; with no DNA, the TCRdb D assignment of TRBD2 cannot be verified. The CDR3 has 13 amino acids. Germline CDR1 MNHEY, CDR2 SVGAGI. The CDR3 region is CASTGGLATAQFF.

The rearrangement joins TRBV20-1 to TRBJ2-3; TCRdb reports TRBD1, a call that lacks DNA to check it against. Germline loops: CDR1 DFQATT, CDR2 SNEGSKA (reference sequence). This CDR3 is 15 amino acids long. The CDR3 sequence is CSAVVGEISPDTQYF.

This chain connects TRBV7-9 to TRBJ1-3. The germline V gene has CDR1 SEHNR and CDR2 FQNEAQ (reference sequence). CDR3 length equals 16 residues. This CDR3 is CASSLGVSGSGNTIYF.

The rearrangement links TRBV10-3 to TRBJ1-1. In germline, CDR1 is ENHRY, CDR2 SYGVKD. CDR3 size: 14 residues. CDR3 loop: CAISESTANAEAFF.

The chain couples TRBV2 to TRBJ2-3; TCRdb designates TRBD2, a call that cannot be tested without DNA. The CDR3 runs 16 residues. Per germline, CDR1 SNHLY and CDR2 FYNNEI. CDR3: CASSGSTPGLGGAQYF.

The CDR3 is CASSLGRAGAYETQYF. The chain employs TRBV7-8 and TRBJ2-5; there is no DNA to check the TCRdb D call of TRBD2. The CDR3 sequence is 16 residues long. Germline V gene sequence: CDR1 SGHVS, CDR2 FQNEAQ.

The CDR3 region is CASSYLGAVTWFF. V and J are TRBV6-5 and TRBJ2-1. CDR3 size: 13 residues. Germline assignment: CDR1 MNHEY and CDR2 SVGAGI.

The chain uses TRBV19 and TRBJ1-2; TCRdb indicates TRBD1, and absent DNA this call remains unverified. CDR1 and CDR2 from the germline V gene are LNHDA and SQIVND (reference sequence). The CDR3 is made up of 13 amino acids. The CDR3 here is CASSHRASYGYTF.

The chain carries TRBV7-6 and TRBJ2-3. Germline lookup yields CDR1 SGHVS and CDR2 FNYEAQ. The CDR3 is 16 residues long. The CDR3 loop is CASSLGLLGSTDTQYF.

CDR3 protein: CASNRRGRGKPLHF. The rearrangement uses TRBV12-3 or TRBV12-4 and TRBJ1-6; checking the TCRdb D call of TRBD1 is not possible without DNA. The CDR3 sequence is 14 residues long.

The chain is built from TRBV20-1 and TRBJ2-3; TCRdb's D call of TRBD1 is untestable without DNA. The CDR3 runs 15 residues. Germline values: CDR1 DFQATT, CDR2 SNEGSKA (reference sequence). CDR3 residues: CSARDRDRATDTQYF.

This chain joins TRBV6-6 and TRBJ2-4; TCRdb indicates TRBD1, and absent DNA this call remains unverified. The germline V gene has CDR1 MNHNY and CDR2 SVGAGI (reference sequence). This CDR3 is 12 amino acids long. CDR3 sequence reads: CASSGTGYIQYF.